This T cell receptor beta chain was found in a study of T cells in Graves' hyperthyroidism and ophthalmopathy. Study overall: The initial diagnosis was the point when peripheral blood was collected, ahead of any treatment. Broader study findings: Blood also carried most thyroid clonotypes expanded above 0.001. Ophthalmopathy onset followed model prediction by a median about 6.5 months.

Germline V lookup: CDR1 SGDLS, CDR2 YYNGEE. This CDR3 has 17 residues. J gave up 2 bases and V 4 bases, and 9 bases lay outside the gene matches. Amplified TCR beta CDR3 regions derived from RNA transcripts. The HTBI primer set was used in a first-round RT-PCR of the TCR CDR3. Each CDR3 protein is one row after TCRdb ran MiXCR on the multiplex PCR reads. The table includes approximately 630,000 distinct CDR3 sequences, 15% to 20% detected once. The study left out patients who had uncontrolled infection, other autoimmune disease, pregnancy or lactation. For this clonotype: Its target is not known.

The sequenced sample was blood. The TCR comes from a woman aged 25 to 45 with Graves' hyperthyroidism. J is TRBJ2-7 and V is TRBV9; 13 bases fit TRBD2. CDR3 in amino acids: CASSSGEGLAGTYEQYF. CDR3 in DNA: TGTGCCAGCAGCTCGGGGGAGGGACTAGCGGGAACCTACGAGCAGTACTTC.